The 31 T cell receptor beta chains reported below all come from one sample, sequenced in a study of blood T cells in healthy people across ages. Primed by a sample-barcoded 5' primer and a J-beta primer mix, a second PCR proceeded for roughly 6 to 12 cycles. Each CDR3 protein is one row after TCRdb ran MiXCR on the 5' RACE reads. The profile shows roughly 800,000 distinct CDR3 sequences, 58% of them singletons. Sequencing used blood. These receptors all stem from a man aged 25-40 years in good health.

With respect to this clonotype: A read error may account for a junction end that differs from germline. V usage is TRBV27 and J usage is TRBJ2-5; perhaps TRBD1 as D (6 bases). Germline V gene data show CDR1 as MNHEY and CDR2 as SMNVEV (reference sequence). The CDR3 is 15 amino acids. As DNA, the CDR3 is TGTGCCAGCAGTTACTCGTTAGGGAACAGGGAGACCCGGTACTTC. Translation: CASSYSLGNRETRYF.

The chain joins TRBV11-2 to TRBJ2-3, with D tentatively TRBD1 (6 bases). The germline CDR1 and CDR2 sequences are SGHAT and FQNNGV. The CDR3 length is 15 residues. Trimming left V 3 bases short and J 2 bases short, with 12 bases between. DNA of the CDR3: TGTGCCAGCAGCTTCCCAGGGGCGAACACAGATACGCAGTATTTT. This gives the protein CASSFPGANTDTQYF.

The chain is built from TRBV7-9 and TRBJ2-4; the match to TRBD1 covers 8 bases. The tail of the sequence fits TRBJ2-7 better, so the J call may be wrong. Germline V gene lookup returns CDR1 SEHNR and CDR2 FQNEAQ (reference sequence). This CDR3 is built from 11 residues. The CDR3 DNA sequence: TGTGCCAGTGGACAGGGTGGCGAGCAGTACTTC. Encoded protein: CASGQGGEQYF.

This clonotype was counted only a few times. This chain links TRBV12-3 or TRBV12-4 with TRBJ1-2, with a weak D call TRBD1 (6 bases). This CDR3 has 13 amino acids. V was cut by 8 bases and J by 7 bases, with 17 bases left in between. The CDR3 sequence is CASFRGATSGYTF. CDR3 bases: TGTGCCAGCTTTCGGGGGGCTACGAGTGGCTACACCTTC.

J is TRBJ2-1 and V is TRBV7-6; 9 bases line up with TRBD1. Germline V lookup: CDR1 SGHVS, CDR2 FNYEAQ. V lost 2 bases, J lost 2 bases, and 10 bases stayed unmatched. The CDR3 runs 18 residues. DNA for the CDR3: TGTGCCAGCAGCTTATATCGGGACAGGGAACCCACCTACAATGAGCAGTTCTTC. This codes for CASSLYRDREPTYNEQFF.

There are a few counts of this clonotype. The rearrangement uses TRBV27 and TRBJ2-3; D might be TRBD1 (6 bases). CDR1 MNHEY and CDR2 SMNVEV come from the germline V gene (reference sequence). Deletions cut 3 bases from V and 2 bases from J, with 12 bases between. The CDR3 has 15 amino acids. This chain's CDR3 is CASSFFDRYTDTQYF. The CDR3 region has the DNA TGTGCCAGCAGTTTCTTCGACAGGTACACAGATACGCAGTATTTT.

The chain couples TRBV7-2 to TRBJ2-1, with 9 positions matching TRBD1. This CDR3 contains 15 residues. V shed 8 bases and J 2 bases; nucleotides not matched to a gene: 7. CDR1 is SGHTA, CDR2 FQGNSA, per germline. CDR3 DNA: TGTGCCAGCCGAGGGGACAGGGCGACCTACAATGAGCAGTTCTTC. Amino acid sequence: CASRGDRATYNEQFF.

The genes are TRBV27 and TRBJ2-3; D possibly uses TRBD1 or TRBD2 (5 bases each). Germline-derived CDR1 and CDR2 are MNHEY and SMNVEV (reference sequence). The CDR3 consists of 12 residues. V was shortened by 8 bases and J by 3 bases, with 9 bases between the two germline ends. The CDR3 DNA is TGTGCCAGCGGGGGAAGGACAGATACGCAGTATTTT. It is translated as CASGGRTDTQYF.

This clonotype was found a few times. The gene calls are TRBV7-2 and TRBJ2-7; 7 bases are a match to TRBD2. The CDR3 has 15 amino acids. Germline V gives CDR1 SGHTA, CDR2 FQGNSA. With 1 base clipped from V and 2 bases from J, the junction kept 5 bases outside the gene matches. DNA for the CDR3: TGTGCCAGCAGCTTAGAGGGGCTAGCGGCCTACGAGCAGTACTTC. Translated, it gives CASSLEGLAAYEQYF. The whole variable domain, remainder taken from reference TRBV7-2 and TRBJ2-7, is GAGVSQSPSNKVTEKGKDVELRCDPISGHTALYWYRQSLGQGLEFLIYFQGNSAPDKSGLPSDRFSAERTGGSVSTLTIQRTQQEDSAVYLCASSLEGLAAYEQYFGPGTRLTVT.

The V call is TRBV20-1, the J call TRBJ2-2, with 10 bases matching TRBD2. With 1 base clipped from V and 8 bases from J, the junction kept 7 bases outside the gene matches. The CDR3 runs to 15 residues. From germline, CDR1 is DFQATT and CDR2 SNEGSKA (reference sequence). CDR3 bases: TGCAGTGCTAGAGTAGCGGGAGGAGCTGCGGGGGAGCTGTTTTTT. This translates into CSARVAGGAAGELFF.

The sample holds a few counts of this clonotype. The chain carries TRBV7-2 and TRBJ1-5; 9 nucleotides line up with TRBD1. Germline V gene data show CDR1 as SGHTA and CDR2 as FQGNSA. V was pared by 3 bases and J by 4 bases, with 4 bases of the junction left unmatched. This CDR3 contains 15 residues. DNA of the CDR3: TGTGCCAGCAGCTTTCAACAGGGGGCGAATCAGCCCCAGCATTTT. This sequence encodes CASSFQQGANQPQHF.

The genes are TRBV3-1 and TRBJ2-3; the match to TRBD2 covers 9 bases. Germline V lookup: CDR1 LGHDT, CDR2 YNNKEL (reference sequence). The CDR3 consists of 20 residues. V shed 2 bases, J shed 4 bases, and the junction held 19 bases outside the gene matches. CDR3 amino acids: CASSQLYGGSEIAGADTQYF. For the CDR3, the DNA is TGTGCCAGCAGCCAACTTTACGGAGGGAGCGAAATAGCGGGGGCAGATACGCAGTATTTT.

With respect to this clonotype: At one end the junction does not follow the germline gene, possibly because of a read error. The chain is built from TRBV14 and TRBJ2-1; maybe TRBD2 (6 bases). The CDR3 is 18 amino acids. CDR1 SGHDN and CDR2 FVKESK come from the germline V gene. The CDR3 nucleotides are TGTGCCAGCAACCAAGACCTGCCGGAGGGACTCGCAAGCGATGAGCAGTTCTTC. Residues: CASNQDLPEGLASDEQFF.

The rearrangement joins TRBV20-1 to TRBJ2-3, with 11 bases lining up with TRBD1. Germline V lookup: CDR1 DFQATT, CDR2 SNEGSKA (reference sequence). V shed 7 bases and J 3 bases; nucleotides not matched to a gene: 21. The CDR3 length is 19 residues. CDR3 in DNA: TGCAGTGGCCTAGCGGGACAGGGGGGACTAGCCCAAAATACAGATACGCAGTATTTT. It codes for CSGLAGQGGLAQNTDTQYF.

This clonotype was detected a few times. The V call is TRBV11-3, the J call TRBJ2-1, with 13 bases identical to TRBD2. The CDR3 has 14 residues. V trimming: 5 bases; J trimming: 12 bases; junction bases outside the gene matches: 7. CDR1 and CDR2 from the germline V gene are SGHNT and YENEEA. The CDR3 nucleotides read TGTGCCAGCAGCCTTAGGACTAGCGGGAGTCCGCAGTTCTTC. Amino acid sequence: CASSLRTSGSPQFF.

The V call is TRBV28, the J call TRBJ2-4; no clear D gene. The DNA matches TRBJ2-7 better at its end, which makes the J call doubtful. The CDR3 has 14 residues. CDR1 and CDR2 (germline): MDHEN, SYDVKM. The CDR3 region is CASRENSGPYEQYF. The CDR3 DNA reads TGTGCCAGCAGAGAAAACTCAGGTCCCTACGAGCAGTACTTC.

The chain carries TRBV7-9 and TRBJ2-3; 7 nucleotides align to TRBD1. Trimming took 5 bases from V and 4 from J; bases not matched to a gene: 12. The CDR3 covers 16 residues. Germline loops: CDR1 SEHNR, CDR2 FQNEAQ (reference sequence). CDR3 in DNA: TGTGCCAGCAGCCAGGGGGACACGGAAAGGGCAGATACGCAGTATTTT. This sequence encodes CASSQGDTERADTQYF.

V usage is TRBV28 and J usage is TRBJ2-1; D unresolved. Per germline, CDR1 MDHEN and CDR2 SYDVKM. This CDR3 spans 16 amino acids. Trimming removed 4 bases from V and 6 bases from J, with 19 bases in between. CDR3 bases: TGTGCCAGCAGTTCTAATGGACCCGCGTCTGTCAATGAGCAGTTCTTC. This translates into CASSSNGPASVNEQFF.

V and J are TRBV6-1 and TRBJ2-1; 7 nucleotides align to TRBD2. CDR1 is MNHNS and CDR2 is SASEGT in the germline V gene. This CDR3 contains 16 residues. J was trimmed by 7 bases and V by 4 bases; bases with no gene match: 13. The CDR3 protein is CASSVWGRGGTNEQFF. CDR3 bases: TGTGCCAGCAGTGTTTGGGGGAGGGGAGGGACTAATGAGCAGTTCTTC.

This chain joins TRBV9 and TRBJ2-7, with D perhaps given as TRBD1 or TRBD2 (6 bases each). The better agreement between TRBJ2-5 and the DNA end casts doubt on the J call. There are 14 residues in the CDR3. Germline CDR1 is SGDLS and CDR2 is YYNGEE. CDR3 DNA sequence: TGTGCCAGCAGCGTACCCGGGGGCGAAGAGACCCAGTACTTC. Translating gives CASSVPGGEETQYF.

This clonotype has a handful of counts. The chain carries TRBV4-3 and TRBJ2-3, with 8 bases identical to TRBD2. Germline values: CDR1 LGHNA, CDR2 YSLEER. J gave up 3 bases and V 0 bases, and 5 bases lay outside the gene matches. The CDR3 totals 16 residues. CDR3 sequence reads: CASSQDVSGRTDTQYF. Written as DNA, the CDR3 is TGCGCCAGCAGCCAAGACGTGAGCGGGAGAACAGATACGCAGTATTTT.

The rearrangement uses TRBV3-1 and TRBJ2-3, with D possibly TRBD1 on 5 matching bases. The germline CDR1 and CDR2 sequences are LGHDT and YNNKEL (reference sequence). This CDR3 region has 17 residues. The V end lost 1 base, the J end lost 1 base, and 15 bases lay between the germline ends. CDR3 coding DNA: TGTGCCAGCAGCCAAGGTGTCGACCCCAGGGGCACAGATACGCAGTATTTT. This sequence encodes CASSQGVDPRGTDTQYF.

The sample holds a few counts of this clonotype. The CDR3 nucleotides are TGTGCCAGCGGGGTAGCGGGAGTCAATGAGCAGTTCTTC. This gives the protein CASGVAGVNEQFF. The J gene is TRBJ2-1, the V gene TRBV11-3; TRBD2 aligns across 9 bases. V was clipped by 8 bases and J by 6 bases; unmatched bases: 5. Germline V CDR1 and CDR2: SGHNT, YENEEA. The CDR3 is made up of 13 amino acids.

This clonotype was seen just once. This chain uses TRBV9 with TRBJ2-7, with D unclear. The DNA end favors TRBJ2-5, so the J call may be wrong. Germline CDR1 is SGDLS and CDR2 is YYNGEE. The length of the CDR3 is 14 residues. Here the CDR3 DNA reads TGTGCCAGCAGCGTAAGGCAGGATAGCGAGACCCAGTACTTC. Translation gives CASSVRQDSETQYF.

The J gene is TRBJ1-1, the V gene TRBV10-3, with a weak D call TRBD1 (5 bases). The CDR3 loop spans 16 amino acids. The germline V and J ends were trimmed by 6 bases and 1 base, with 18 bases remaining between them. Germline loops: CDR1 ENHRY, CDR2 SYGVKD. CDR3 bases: TGTGCCATCAGCCCTCGGACACCCCCGGCGAACACTGAAGCTTTCTTT. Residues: CAISPRTPPANTEAFF.

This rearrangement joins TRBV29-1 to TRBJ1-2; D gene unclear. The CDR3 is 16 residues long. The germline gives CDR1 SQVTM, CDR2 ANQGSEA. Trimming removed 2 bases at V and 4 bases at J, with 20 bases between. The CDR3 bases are TGCAGCGTTGAACCTTTGAAAGGGCCACGATCCTATGGCTACACCTTC. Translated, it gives CSVEPLKGPRSYGYTF.

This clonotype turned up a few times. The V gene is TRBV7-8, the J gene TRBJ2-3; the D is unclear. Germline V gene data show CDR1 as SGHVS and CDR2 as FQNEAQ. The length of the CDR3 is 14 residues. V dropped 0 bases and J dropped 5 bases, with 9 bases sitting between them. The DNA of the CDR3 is TGTGCCAGCAGCTTAGCGTTGGCAAGAGATACGCAGTATTTT. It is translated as CASSLALARDTQYF. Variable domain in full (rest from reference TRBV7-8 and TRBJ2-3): GAGVSQSPRYKVAKRGQDVALRCDPISGHVSLFWYQQALGQGPEFLTYFQNEAQLDKSGLPSDRFFAERPEGSVSTLKIQRTQQEDSAVYLCASSLALARDTQYFGPGTRLTVL.

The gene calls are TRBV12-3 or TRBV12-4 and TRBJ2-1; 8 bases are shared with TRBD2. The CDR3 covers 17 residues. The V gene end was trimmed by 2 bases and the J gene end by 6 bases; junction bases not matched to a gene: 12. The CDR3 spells CASSLLVGREGGNEQFF. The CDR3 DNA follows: TGTGCCAGCAGTTTACTGGTGGGTCGGGAGGGCGGCAATGAGCAGTTCTTC.

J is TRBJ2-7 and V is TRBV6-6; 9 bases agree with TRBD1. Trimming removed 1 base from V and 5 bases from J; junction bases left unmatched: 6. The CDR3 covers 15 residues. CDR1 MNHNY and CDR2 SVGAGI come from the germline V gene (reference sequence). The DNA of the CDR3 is TGTGCCAGCAGTTACTTCCGACAGGGGGGCAACGAGCAGTACTTC. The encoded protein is CASSYFRQGGNEQYF.

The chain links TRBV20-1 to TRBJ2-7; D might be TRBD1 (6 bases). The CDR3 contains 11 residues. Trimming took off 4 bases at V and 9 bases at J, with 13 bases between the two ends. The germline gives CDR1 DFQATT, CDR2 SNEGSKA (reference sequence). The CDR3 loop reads CSAKLSTGQYF. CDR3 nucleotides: TGCAGTGCTAAGCTCTCGACAGGGCAGTACTTC.

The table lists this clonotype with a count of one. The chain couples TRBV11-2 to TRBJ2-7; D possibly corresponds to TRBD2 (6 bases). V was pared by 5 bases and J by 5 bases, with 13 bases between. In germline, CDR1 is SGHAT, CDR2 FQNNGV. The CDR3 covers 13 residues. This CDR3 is CASSQRLVHEQYF. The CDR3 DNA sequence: TGTGCCAGCAGCCAACGACTAGTCCACGAGCAGTACTTC.